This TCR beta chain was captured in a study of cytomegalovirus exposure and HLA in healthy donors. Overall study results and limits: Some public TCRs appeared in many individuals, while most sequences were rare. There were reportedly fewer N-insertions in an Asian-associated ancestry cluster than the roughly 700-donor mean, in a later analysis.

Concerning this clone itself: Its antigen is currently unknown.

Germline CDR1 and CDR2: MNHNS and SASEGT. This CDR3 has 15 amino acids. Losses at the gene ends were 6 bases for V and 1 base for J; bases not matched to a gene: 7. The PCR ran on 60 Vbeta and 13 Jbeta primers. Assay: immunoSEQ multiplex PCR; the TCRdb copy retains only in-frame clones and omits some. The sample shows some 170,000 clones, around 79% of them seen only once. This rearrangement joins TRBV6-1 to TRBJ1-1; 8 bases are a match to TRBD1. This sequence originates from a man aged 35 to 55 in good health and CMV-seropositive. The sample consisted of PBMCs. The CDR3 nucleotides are TGTGCCAGCAGACCTAGACAGGGGAAGAACACTGAAGCTTTCTTT. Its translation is CASRPRQGKNTEAFF.